The 22 T cell receptor beta chains below were found in one sample sequenced in a study of cytomegalovirus exposure and HLA in healthy donors. 60 Vbeta and 13 Jbeta primers were used in PCR. Some clones are missing from TCRdb's copy, which holds only in-frame ones; the method was immunoSEQ multiplex PCR. The sample lists 200,000 to 250,000 clones; around 80% were seen once. Sequenced sample: PBMCs. Every receptor here comes from a man aged 18 to 29 in good health and CMV-seronegative.

This chain uses TRBV7-9 with TRBJ1-5; perhaps TRBD1 as D (5 bases). Looked up from germline, CDR1 is SEHNR and CDR2 is FQNEAQ (reference sequence). The V and J ends lost 5 bases and 3 bases respectively, with 11 bases between them. CDR3 size: 14 residues. CDR3: CASSTDSVNQPQHF. The DNA of the CDR3 is TGTGCCAGCAGCACCGACAGTGTCAATCAGCCCCAGCATTTT.

The chain links TRBV19 to TRBJ1-1; the D gene is possibly TRBD1 (6 bases). This CDR3 spans 13 amino acids. The V end lost 8 bases, the J end lost 3 bases, and 13 bases lay between the germline ends. Germline assignment: CDR1 LNHDA and CDR2 SQIVND (reference sequence). This CDR3 reads CASGRGQDTEAFF. CDR3 DNA: TGTGCCAGTGGCAGGGGCCAGGACACTGAAGCTTTCTTT.

This chain uses TRBV6-5 with TRBJ1-4; TRBD1 agrees at 7 bases. Germline V lookup: CDR1 MNHEY, CDR2 SVGAGI. The CDR3 has 15 residues. V gave up 6 bases and J gave up 0 bases; unmatched junction bases: 4. The CDR3 loop is CASRLQGATNEKLFF. The DNA for the CDR3 is TGTGCCAGCAGACTTCAGGGGGCAACTAATGAAAAACTGTTTTTT.

V and J are TRBV6-5 and TRBJ2-7; D is perhaps TRBD1 (6 bases). The CDR3 length is 13 residues. Germline V gene data show CDR1 as MNHEY and CDR2 as SVGAGI. The V end lost 2 bases, the J end lost 5 bases, and 10 bases lay between the germline ends. CDR3 nucleotide sequence: TGTGCCAGCAGTTACACAGGGTGGGACGAGCAGTACTTC. It encodes CASSYTGWDEQYF.

This clone was observed a handful of times. The chain recombines TRBV30 with TRBJ1-2; 7 bases map to TRBD1. CDR3 length equals 13 residues. The germline CDR1 and CDR2 sequences are GTSNPN and SVGIG (reference sequence). With V trimmed by 4 bases and J by 1 base, 3 bases remained unmatched. This CDR3 is CAWINRGNYGYTF. In nucleotides, the CDR3 is TGTGCCTGGATTAACAGGGGTAACTATGGCTACACCTTC.

This clone is a singleton in its sample. This sequence joins TRBV29-1 and TRBJ2-7, with 14 bases matching TRBD2. CDR1 is SQVTM and CDR2 is ANQGSEA in the germline V gene. V lost 7 bases and J lost 3; bases outside the gene matches: 11. This CDR3 comprises 16 residues. As DNA, the CDR3 is TGCAGCGCCGGCGGGACTAGCGGGAGCGTCGACTACGAGCAGTACTTC. Translation: CSAGGTSGSVDYEQYF.

The chain uses TRBV30 and TRBJ2-3; D unresolved. Germline V lookup: CDR1 GTSNPN, CDR2 SVGIG (reference sequence). This CDR3 spans 12 amino acids. The V end lost 2 bases, the J end lost 11 bases, and 14 bases lay between the germline ends. CDR3 bases: TGTGCCTGGAGTCGGAGCTCGAGTAAGCAGTATTTT. Encoded protein: CAWSRSSSKQYF.

The gene calls are TRBV5-1 and TRBJ2-7; TRBD1 matches 7 bases. V lost 2 bases and J lost 2; bases outside the gene matches: 10. Germline values: CDR1 SGHRS, CDR2 YFSETQ. The CDR3 is made up of 16 amino acids. The CDR3 protein is CASSFAPGTDPYEQYF. The CDR3 DNA sequence: TGCGCCAGCAGCTTTGCACCCGGGACAGACCCCTACGAGCAGTACTTC.

This clone was counted between two and nine times. The V gene is TRBV7-2, the J gene TRBJ2-3; 7 bases are a match to TRBD2. Trimming removed 2 bases from V and 4 bases from J; junction bases left unmatched: 3. The length of the CDR3 is 14 residues. Germline V lookup: CDR1 SGHTA, CDR2 FQGNSA. CDR3 sequence reads: CASSLRAGPDTQYF. The DNA for the CDR3 is TGTGCCAGCAGCTTACGAGCGGGACCAGATACGCAGTATTTT.

J is TRBJ2-5 and V is TRBV11-2; possible D gene TRBD1, 6 bases. The J call may be incorrect, as the DNA end agrees better with TRBJ2-7. Germline V lookup: CDR1 SGHAT, CDR2 FQNNGV. The CDR3 covers 15 residues. The CDR3 DNA is TGTGCCACGTCTCTACCGGGACACGCATTTTACGAGCAGTACTTC. Translated, it gives CATSLPGHAFYEQYF.

The chain uses TRBV2 and TRBJ2-1; maybe TRBD2 (6 bases). The CDR3 length is 15 residues. V shed 7 bases and J shed 2 bases, with 15 bases lying between them. In germline, CDR1 is SNHLY, CDR2 FYNNEI. The CDR3 DNA follows: TGTGCCAGCACCCCGGGAGCTTACCCCTACAATGAGCAGTTCTTC. It specifies CASTPGAYPYNEQFF.

The table lists this clone with a count of one. This chain connects TRBV27 to TRBJ2-5, with 9 bases identical to TRBD2. The J call may be in error: the DNA end matches TRBJ2-7 better. The CDR3 covers 16 residues. Germline CDR1 is MNHEY and CDR2 is SMNVEV (reference sequence). This CDR3 is CASSLLGAGGFYEQYF. The CDR3 region has the DNA TGTGCCAGCAGTCTCCTAGGGGCGGGAGGGTTCTACGAGCAGTACTTC.

This clone was recorded a few times. The rearrangement uses TRBV21-1 and TRBJ2-7; TRBD1 was called by the table and not checked on the DNA. TRBV21-1 is designated a pseudogene. The CDR3 is 15 amino acids. As DNA, the CDR3 is TGTGCCAGCAGTGGGGCCGGGACAGGGCACTACGAGCAGTACTTC. This encodes CASSGAGTGHYEQYF.

The chain carries TRBV7-3 and TRBJ2-1; 7 bases agree with TRBD1. The germline CDR1 and CDR2 sequences are SGHTA and FQGTGA. V trimming: 2 bases; J trimming: 3 bases; junction bases outside the gene matches: 4. This CDR3 contains 15 residues. CDR3 nucleotide sequence: TGTGCCAGCAGCTTAGGGCAGGGGGTCTACAATGAGCAGTTCTTC. Protein: CASSLGQGVYNEQFF.

The rearrangement uses TRBV12-5 and TRBJ1-5; 9 nucleotides line up with TRBD1. This CDR3 has 18 amino acids. V was clipped by 0 bases and J by 2 bases; unmatched bases: 8. Germline V gives CDR1 LGHNT, CDR2 FRNRAP. CDR3 sequence (DNA): TGTGCTAGTGGTTTGGTACTCGGACAGGGGCCTCGCAATCAGCCCCAGCATTTT. It translates to CASGLVLGQGPRNQPQHF.

V is TRBV6-6 and J is TRBJ2-7; D ambiguous. There are 14 residues in the CDR3. The germline CDR1 and CDR2 sequences are MNHNY and SVGAGI (reference sequence). The V end lost 7 bases, the J end lost 3 bases, and 16 bases lay between the germline ends. As DNA, the CDR3 is TGTGCCAGCACCCCGAGGTCAGATTACTACGAGCAGTACTTC. Encoded protein: CASTPRSDYYEQYF.

The chain is built from TRBV10-1 and TRBJ2-3; TRBD1 agrees at 7 bases. The V gene end was trimmed by 6 bases and the J gene end by 5 bases; junction bases not matched to a gene: 11. Germline-derived CDR1 and CDR2 are WNHNN and SYGVQD (reference sequence). The CDR3 consists of 15 residues. CDR3 nucleotide sequence: TGCGCCAGCAGCAGCATAGACAGGGCCGGAGATACGCAGTATTTT. Residues: CASSSIDRAGDTQYF.

The chain recombines TRBV6-6 with TRBJ1-5; the D gene is possibly TRBD1 (6 bases). CDR3 length: 12 residues. Germline CDR1 reads MNHNY; CDR2 reads SVGAGI (reference sequence). Between the trimmed V and J ends, which lost 10 bases and 6 bases, there was a span of 13 bases. CDR3 protein: CATRDISQPQHF. DNA of the CDR3: TGTGCCACCCGGGACATTTCTCAGCCCCAGCATTTT.

This chain uses TRBV5-1 with TRBJ2-3; D possibly corresponds to TRBD1 (6 bases). Germline-derived CDR1 and CDR2 are SGHRS and YFSETQ. Trimming removed 6 bases at V and 4 bases at J, with 15 bases between. The CDR3 length is 14 residues. The CDR3, as DNA: TGCGCCAGCATAGGGCTAGCAGGGGCAGATACGCAGTATTTT. This gives the protein CASIGLAGADTQYF.

The chain couples TRBV30 to TRBJ1-2; perhaps TRBD1 as D (6 bases). The CDR3 spans 13 residues. Trimming cost V 5 bases and J 1 base, with 11 bases left between them. From germline, CDR1 is GTSNPN and CDR2 SVGIG (reference sequence). The CDR3 spells CAWGGAFNYGYTF. The CDR3 DNA reads as TGTGCCTGGGGGGGGGCGTTTAACTATGGCTACACCTTC.

The V and J genes are TRBV6-5 and TRBJ2-7, with TRBD2 matching 7 bases. Unmatched junction bases numbered 8, after V lost 4 bases and J lost 2 bases. The CDR3 length is 15 residues. CDR1 MNHEY and CDR2 SVGAGI come from the germline V gene. CDR3 sequence reads: CASSSPSGAAYEQYF. The CDR3 nucleotides read TGTGCCAGCAGTTCCCCGAGCGGGGCAGCCTACGAGCAGTACTTC.

The gene calls are TRBV5-4 and TRBJ2-5; 9 nucleotides line up with TRBD1. The DNA matches TRBJ2-7 better at its end, which makes the J call doubtful. This CDR3 comprises 15 residues. Germline V gene lookup returns CDR1 SGHNT and CDR2 YYREEE (reference sequence). The DNA of the CDR3 is TGTGCCAGCAGCGGGGGGGGGACAGGGTTTTACGAGCAGTACTTC. This encodes CASSGGGTGFYEQYF.